The 24 T cell receptor beta chains below come from one sample, sequenced in a study of shared clonotypes between healthy human individuals. Produced via immunoSEQ multiplex PCR; TCRdb's table is partial and in-frame only. The data show under 150,000 clones, with approximately 70% seen just once and around 23% held by the top ten. The specimen sequenced was memory CD8+ T cells sorted from blood. Subset in this sample: CD45RO+ cells pooled with CCR7-negative TemRA cells. These receptor sequences come from a woman aged 30 to 39 in good health.

The chain is built from TRBV19 and TRBJ2-7; 8 nucleotides agree with TRBD1. CDR1 LNHDA and CDR2 SQIVND come from the germline V gene (reference sequence). This CDR3 is 15 amino acids long. V dropped 4 bases and J dropped 1; count of bases not matched to a gene: 6. The CDR3 bases are TGTGCCAGTAGTACAAAACAGGGGGTATCCTACGAGCAGTACTTC. It encodes CASSTKQGVSYEQYF.

The chain has TRBV2 and TRBJ1-4, with D maybe TRBD1 (5 bases). The CDR3 is 16 residues long. The ends were cut back, 5 bases at V and 5 bases at J, with 18 bases in the middle. CDR1 and CDR2 (germline): SNHLY, FYNNEI. The CDR3, as DNA: TGTGCCAGCAGTTTTGATCAGGGCAGCCCAAATGAAAAACTGTTTTTT. Its translation is CASSFDQGSPNEKLFF.

This clone was counted only a few times. V gene TRBV25-1 combines with J gene TRBJ2-7, with D possibly being TRBD1 or TRBD2 (5 bases each). Per germline, CDR1 MGHDK and CDR2 SYGVNS. The CDR3 contains 18 residues. V gave up 7 bases and J gave up 1 base, with 26 bases separating them. Here the CDR3 reads CASTGWGRGTTSSYEQYF. The CDR3 region has the DNA TGTGCCAGCACCGGCTGGGGACGGGGTACCACGAGTTCCTACGAGCAGTACTTC.

The V gene is TRBV30, the J gene TRBJ2-1, with a tentative D call TRBD2 (6 bases). Germline CDR1 and CDR2: GTSNPN and SVGIG (reference sequence). The CDR3 has 15 residues. V dropped 8 bases and J dropped 3 bases, with 20 bases sitting between them. The CDR3 loop reads CAHQRPGVDYNEQFF. The CDR3 nucleotides read TGTGCCCACCAGCGTCCGGGAGTGGACTACAATGAGCAGTTCTTC.

This clone was counted at least ten times. The chain uses TRBV20-1 and TRBJ2-1; tentative D call: TRBD1 (8 bases). Germline lookup yields CDR1 DFQATT and CDR2 SNEGSKA (reference sequence). Deletions cut 5 bases from V and 10 bases from J, with 12 bases between. The CDR3 runs 11 residues. CDR3 nucleotide sequence: TGCAGTGCTTACAGGGGGGGCGAGCAGTTCTTC. Translating gives CSAYRGGEQFF.

DNA of the CDR3: TGTGCCAGTAGTCCGACCTCGGGAGGGCCGACAGATACGCAGTATTTT. Translation gives CASSPTSGGPTDTQYF. The chain uses TRBV19 and TRBJ2-3; TRBD2 agrees at 8 bases. Trimming took 5 bases from V and 3 from J; bases not matched to a gene: 10. This CDR3 contains 16 residues. Per germline, CDR1 LNHDA and CDR2 SQIVND (reference sequence).

The chain combines TRBV10-3 with TRBJ2-3; D is unclear. With 7 bases removed from V and 4 bases from J, the gap between germline ends came to 6 bases. This CDR3 is built from 11 residues. CDR1 and CDR2 (germline): ENHRY, SYGVKD. This CDR3 reads CAITPPDTQYF. The CDR3 nucleotides are TGTGCCATCACCCCGCCAGATACGCAGTATTTT.

This clone was detected only a few times. The gene calls are TRBV13 and TRBJ2-7, with 11 nucleotides matching TRBD2. This CDR3 is built from 15 residues. Germline lookup yields CDR1 PRHDT and CDR2 FYEKMQ (reference sequence). V was clipped by 6 bases and J by 6 bases; unmatched bases: 10. CDR3 amino acids: CASRLTSGRTREQYF. The CDR3 coding sequence is TGTGCCAGCAGATTAACTAGCGGGAGAACGCGCGAGCAGTACTTC.

This chain connects TRBV7-6 to TRBJ1-2; no clear D gene. The germline CDR1 and CDR2 sequences are SGHVS and FNYEAQ. The CDR3 extends over 16 amino acids. V lost 5 bases and J 4 bases, leaving 20 bases between the germline ends. This CDR3 is CASSACNSRKTYGYTF. The CDR3 DNA reads as TGTGCCAGCAGCGCGTGCAATTCTCGAAAGACCTATGGCTACACCTTC.

V usage is TRBV2 and J usage is TRBJ1-1; D remains unclear. This CDR3 contains 14 residues. V was clipped by 2 bases and J by 1 base, with 8 bases between them. In germline, CDR1 is SNHLY, CDR2 FYNNEI. The CDR3 sequence: CASSERDENTEAFF. For the CDR3, the DNA is TGTGCCAGCAGTGAACGCGATGAGAACACTGAAGCTTTCTTT.

V and J are TRBV2 and TRBJ2-7; no clear D. V was pared by 3 bases and J by 0 bases, with 9 bases between. The CDR3 is 14 residues long. CDR1 SNHLY and CDR2 FYNNEI come from the germline V gene. In DNA, the CDR3 is TGTGCCAGCAGTGAGAACTCGCGCTCCTACGAGCAGTACTTC. It codes for CASSENSRSYEQYF.

The rearrangement links TRBV28 to TRBJ2-7; D remains ambiguous. CDR3 size: 13 residues. V was shortened by 2 bases and J by 0 bases, with 5 bases between the two germline ends. Germline values: CDR1 MDHEN, CDR2 SYDVKM. In DNA form, the CDR3 reads TGTGCCAGCAGTTTACGGAACTCCTACGAGCAGTACTTC. Amino acids: CASSLRNSYEQYF.

This chain links TRBV5-1 with TRBJ2-7; no firm D call. Trimming removed 1 base from V and 0 bases from J, with 8 bases in between. The CDR3 has 14 residues. Per germline, CDR1 SGHRS and CDR2 YFSETQ. The CDR3 loop is CASSLSALSYEQYF. The CDR3 coding sequence is TGCGCCAGCAGCTTGTCAGCCCTCTCCTACGAGCAGTACTTC.

This clone was observed many times. The chain couples TRBV25-1 to TRBJ1-3; TRBD1 might be the D (5 bases). The V and J ends lost 2 bases and 8 bases respectively, with 19 bases between them. The CDR3 spans 16 residues. Per the germline V gene, CDR1 is MGHDK and CDR2 is SYGVNS. CDR3 nucleotides: TGTGCCAGCAGTGAAGAAGGCAGGGCCCCGGGACACACCATATATTTT. The encoded protein is CASSEEGRAPGHTIYF.

This clone occurred many times. The CDR3 bases are TGTGCCGGTACAGGAGGGGGGGAGACCGGGGAGCTGTTTTTT. This gives the protein CAGTGGGETGELFF. This chain joins TRBV6-1 and TRBJ2-2; the D gene is possibly TRBD2 (7 bases). Looked up from germline, CDR1 is MNHNS and CDR2 is SASEGT. Trimming removed 11 bases from V and 5 bases from J, with 18 bases in between. The CDR3 is 14 amino acids.

V is TRBV28 and J is TRBJ1-3, with D uncertain. Germline CDR1 is MDHEN and CDR2 is SYDVKM. The CDR3 totals 12 residues. V was shortened by 3 bases and J by 7 bases, with 7 bases between the two germline ends. The CDR3 spells CASSFTGNTIYF. CDR3 bases: TGTGCCAGCAGTTTCACCGGGAACACCATATATTTT.

Only a few counts were recorded for this clone. V usage is TRBV7-3 and J usage is TRBJ2-1; 12 bases are a match to TRBD2. The CDR3 has 20 amino acids. V dropped 0 bases and J dropped 0; count of bases not matched to a gene: 9. Germline CDR1 SGHTA, CDR2 FQGTGA. DNA of the CDR3: TGTGCCAGCAGCTTAACGGGCGCACTAGCGGGAGGCTTCTCCTACAATGAGCAGTTCTTC. Its translation is CASSLTGALAGGFSYNEQFF.

The chain is built from TRBV30 and TRBJ2-2, with D unclear. Germline V gene data show CDR1 as GTSNPN and CDR2 as SVGIG (reference sequence). The V end lost 0 bases, the J end lost 7 bases, and 12 bases lay between the germline ends. The CDR3 is made up of 14 amino acids. Written as DNA, the CDR3 is TGTGCCTGGAGTGTTGGTGGGAATGGCGGGGAGCTGTTTTTT. Its protein product is CAWSVGGNGGELFF.

This clone occurred once. The rearrangement uses TRBV28 and TRBJ1-1; D perhaps matches TRBD1 (6 bases). Germline loops: CDR1 MDHEN, CDR2 SYDVKM. V lost 4 bases and J lost 3, with 18 bases in between. The CDR3 is made up of 16 amino acids. CDR3 region: CASSSQGGRWHTEAFF. DNA of the CDR3: TGTGCCAGCAGTTCACAGGGCGGGAGATGGCACACTGAAGCTTTCTTT.

This chain connects TRBV19 to TRBJ1-2; 8 bases fit TRBD1. CDR1 and CDR2 from the germline V gene are LNHDA and SQIVND (reference sequence). The ends lost 7 bases at V and 4 bases at J; junction bases unmatched: 8. The CDR3 covers 14 residues. The DNA for the CDR3 is TGTGCCAGTATTCCAGGGGGCCTGGGCTATGGCTACACCTTC. Translated, it gives CASIPGGLGYGYTF.

This clone has only a few counts. The chain joins TRBV6-1 to TRBJ1-5; no firm D call. The V gene lost 7 bases and the J gene lost 1 base, with 5 bases spanning the gap. The germline gives CDR1 MNHNS, CDR2 SASEGT. The CDR3 is 12 amino acids. The CDR3 sequence: CASIGSNQPQHF. The DNA of the CDR3 is TGTGCCAGCATAGGGAGCAATCAGCCCCAGCATTTT.

This clone was counted only a few times. V gene TRBV6-1 combines with J gene TRBJ1-4; possible D gene TRBD1, 5 bases. Germline V gene data show CDR1 as MNHNS and CDR2 as SASEGT. The CDR3 length is 15 residues. V lost 2 bases, J lost 4 bases, and 11 bases lay in between. The CDR3 reads CASSEMIGDNEKLFF. CDR3 nucleotide sequence: TGTGCCAGCAGTGAAATGATAGGGGATAATGAAAAACTGTTTTTT.

The CDR3 DNA follows: TGTGCCAGCAGTGGTGAAAGCGGGTGGGGCTCCGAGCAGTACTTC. Amino acids: CASSGESGWGSEQYF. The chain uses TRBV25-1 and TRBJ2-7; tentative D call: TRBD2 (6 bases). V lost 4 bases, J lost 6 bases, and 19 bases lay in between. The germline gives CDR1 MGHDK, CDR2 SYGVNS. The CDR3 consists of 15 residues.

The gene calls are TRBV7-8 and TRBJ2-7; D could derive from TRBD1 or TRBD2 (6 bases each). Germline CDR1 is SGHVS and CDR2 is FQNEAQ. V lost 4 bases, J lost 5 bases, and 18 bases lay in between. CDR3 length equals 15 residues. The CDR3: CASSSPRGGWDEQYF. Written as DNA, the CDR3 is TGTGCCAGCAGCTCACCCCGAGGGGGGTGGGACGAGCAGTACTTC.